These 11 T cell receptor beta chains originate from one sample sequenced in a study of T cell repertoires in cytomegalovirus infection. Each CDR3 protein gets one entry after TCRdb re-called the reads with MiXCR. The sample holds more than 250,000 distinct CDR3 sequences, around a quarter seen once. Their antigens remain unidentified. This specimen was cultured PBMCs, taken from culture after CMV antigen stimulation. These receptor sequences come from a human donor in good health (CMV status not recorded). Some clones in this sample may be carry-over from other donors' samples.

As to this clonotype: The junction departs from the called germline gene at one end, perhaps through a read error. The V call is TRBV12-3 or TRBV12-4, the J call TRBJ2-4; no clear D. The CDR3 totals 10 residues. The CDR3 spells CASRPGSADF. CDR3 sequence (DNA): TGTGCCAGCAGACCGGGCTCTGCGGACTTC.

This clonotype was counted between two and nine times. V is TRBV12-3 or TRBV12-4 and J is TRBJ2-2, with D possibly TRBD2 on 6 matching bases. The CDR3 loop spans 15 amino acids. Deletions cut 6 bases from V and 2 bases from J, with 13 bases between. The CDR3 sequence is CASRAGTVNTGELFF. CDR3 in DNA: TGTGCCAGCAGGGCGGGAACCGTCAACACCGGGGAGCTGTTTTTT.

This sequence joins TRBV7-9 and TRBJ2-3, with 7 positions matching TRBD2. J lost 4 bases, V lost 3 bases, and 7 bases had no gene match. This CDR3 is 15 amino acids long. Germline V gene sequence: CDR1 SEHNR, CDR2 FQNEAQ (reference sequence). The CDR3 nucleotides are TGTGCCAGCAGCTTCAGTTCGGCGGGGGCAGATACGCAGTATTTT. Translation gives CASSFSSAGADTQYF.

This clonotype was picked up many times. The V call is TRBV7-6, the J call TRBJ2-7, with D tentatively TRBD2 (5 bases). The germline CDR1 and CDR2 sequences are SGHVS and FNYEAQ. The CDR3 runs 14 residues. Between the trimmed V and J ends, which lost 5 bases and 2 bases, there was a span of 13 bases. In DNA, the CDR3 is TGTGCCAGCAGCCCAACGGGGTTTACCTACGAGCAGTACGTC. Translated: CASSPTGFTYEQYV.

The CDR3 DNA sequence: TGTGCCTGGAGTGTGGGGGCTGGGGCCAACGTCCTGACTTTC. This translates into CAWSVGAGANVLTF. V gene TRBV30 combines with J gene TRBJ2-6; either TRBD1 or TRBD2 may supply D (5 bases each). V lost 0 bases and J lost 2, with 5 bases in between. The CDR3 spans 14 residues. In germline, CDR1 is GTSNPN, CDR2 SVGIG (reference sequence).

The chain links TRBV25-1 to TRBJ1-1, with a weak D call TRBD1 (6 bases). V dropped 6 bases and J dropped 4 bases, with 15 bases sitting between them. The germline CDR1 and CDR2 sequences are MGHDK and SYGVNS. This CDR3 comprises 14 residues. CDR3 bases: TGTGCCAGCAGGCAGGGGTTGGTTGGCACTGAAGCTTTCTTT. This sequence encodes CASRQGLVGTEAFF. The full variable domain, in which reference TRBV25-1 and TRBJ1-1 provide the parts outside the CDR3, is EADIYQTPRYLVIGTGKKITLECSQTMGHDKMYWYQQDPGMELHLIHYSYGVNSTEKGDLSSESTVSRIRTEHFPLTLESARPSHTSQYLCASRQGLVGTEAFFGQGTRLTVV.

This clonotype was counted once. The chain couples TRBV2 to TRBJ2-7; TRBD2 is a possible D gene (6 bases). CDR1 SNHLY and CDR2 FYNNEI come from the germline V gene. CDR3 size: 15 residues. V was pared by 8 bases and J by 2 bases, with 19 bases between. CDR3 residues: CASGVSGTQPYEQYF. The CDR3 DNA reads as TGTGCCAGCGGTGTTTCCGGGACTCAACCCTACGAGCAGTACTTC. The whole variable domain, filled in from reference TRBV2 and TRBJ2-7, reads EPEVTQTPSHQVTQMGQEVILRCVPISNHLYFYWYRQILGQKVEFLVSFYNNEISEKSEIFDDQFSVERPDGSNFTLKIRSTKLEDSAMYFCASGVSGTQPYEQYFGPGTRLTVT.

This clonotype came up a few times. The chain employs TRBV29-1 and TRBJ2-5; 7 bases match TRBD2. The V and J ends lost 1 base and 5 bases, in that order; junction bases with no gene match: 4. The CDR3 extends over 13 amino acids. Germline V gene data show CDR1 as SQVTM and CDR2 as ANQGSEA. The DNA of the CDR3 is TGCAGCGTTGAAGGGGAGGGGACGGAGACCCAGTACTTC. Its protein is CSVEGEGTETQYF.

Concerning this clonotype: One base away lies a much larger clone, so this may be a sequencing read error. J is TRBJ2-5 and V is TRBV7-2, with TRBD2 as a possible D gene (5 bases). Germline-derived CDR1 and CDR2 are SGHTA and FQGNSA. This CDR3 has 13 amino acids. The CDR3 spells CAGSKTREETQYF. CDR3 nucleotide sequence: TGTGCCGGCAGCAAAACTAGAGAAGAGACCCAGTACTTC.

This sequence joins TRBV10-3 and TRBJ2-7, with D uncertain. The length of the CDR3 is 13 residues. The V and J ends lost 0 bases and 7 bases respectively, with 10 bases between them. The germline V gene encodes CDR1 ENHRY and CDR2 SYGVKD. The CDR3 sequence: CAISESTSKEQYV. The CDR3 DNA reads as TGTGCCATCAGTGAGTCGACAAGTAAGGAGCAGTACGTC.

This clonotype was observed a few times. The V and J genes are TRBV6-6 and TRBJ1-2; D perhaps matches TRBD1 (6 bases). V dropped 5 bases and J dropped 2 bases, with 15 bases sitting between them. The CDR3 contains 15 residues. Germline CDR1 is MNHNY and CDR2 is SVGAGI (reference sequence). CDR3 amino acids: CASSATGTGNYGYTF. CDR3 DNA: TGTGCCAGCAGTGCCACTGGAACAGGGAACTATGGCTACACCTTC.